Shown below are 18 T cell receptor beta chains from a single sample sequenced in a study of early T cells in non-severe SARS-CoV-2 infection. TCRdb re-called the 5' RACE reads with MiXCR, one entry per CDR3 protein. The table includes about 32,000 distinct CDR3 sequences, approximately 5.5% detected once. Sequences were obtained from whole blood. Receptors were obtained from an adult who was a healthcare worker with PCR-confirmed SARS-CoV-2 infection or an uninfected control (not recorded which).

In this sample, this clonotype turned up many times. This rearrangement joins TRBV11-2 to TRBJ2-4; 7 bases line up with TRBD2. Germline CDR1 reads SGHAT; CDR2 reads FQNNGV. The CDR3 runs 17 residues. J was trimmed by 2 bases and V by 1 base; bases with no gene match: 8. The CDR3 nucleotides read TGTGCCAGCAGCTTAGGGCGGACTAGACCTTCCAAAAACATTCAGTACTTC. It is translated as CASSLGRTRPSKNIQYF.

This clonotype appeared many times. This rearrangement joins TRBV4-2 to TRBJ2-1, with TRBD2 matching 11 bases. The CDR3 consists of 16 residues. Germline CDR1 LGHNA, CDR2 YNFKEQ. After removal of 4 bases from V and 6 bases from J, the junction contained 8 bases not matched to a gene. DNA for the CDR3: TGTGCCAGCAGCCGACCCGGGACTAGCGGCCCCAATGAGCAGTTCTTC. Protein sequence: CASSRPGTSGPNEQFF.

This sequence joins TRBV6-5 and TRBJ1-4; D uncertain. The V gene lost 3 bases and the J gene lost 0 bases, with 11 bases spanning the gap. The CDR3 totals 16 residues. CDR1 is MNHEY and CDR2 is SVGAGI in the germline V gene. The chain's CDR3 is CASSYRATSTNEKLFF. DNA for the CDR3: TGTGCCAGCAGTTATAGGGCAACCTCAACTAATGAAAAACTGTTTTTT.

The chain uses TRBV2 and TRBJ2-2; 8 nucleotides match TRBD1. V gave up 11 bases and J gave up 6 bases; unmatched junction bases: 2. The CDR3 contains 11 residues. Germline V gene lookup returns CDR1 SNHLY and CDR2 FYNNEI. Here the CDR3 reads CALTGAGELFF. CDR3 sequence (DNA): TGTGCCCTGACAGGGGCCGGGGAGCTGTTTTTT. Full variable domain (missing parts from reference TRBV2 and TRBJ2-2): EPEVTQTPSHQVTQMGQEVILRCVPISNHLYFYWYRQILGQKVEFLVSFYNNEISEKSEIFDDQFSVERPDGSNFTLKIRSTKLEDSAMYFCALTGAGELFFGEGSRLTVL.

This clonotype was counted ten times or more. The chain has TRBV10-3 and TRBJ2-7; 9 bases line up with TRBD1. Trimming took 6 bases from V and 4 from J; bases not matched to a gene: 10. The germline V gene encodes CDR1 ENHRY and CDR2 SYGVKD. The CDR3 is made up of 15 amino acids. CDR3 nucleotide sequence: TGTGCCATCAGGACACAGGGGGCCCGAAGATACGAGCAGTACTTC. It translates to CAIRTQGARRYEQYF.

This clonotype has at least ten counts. The chain is built from TRBV21-1 and TRBJ2-2; the table names TRBD1, a call not compared with the DNA. TRBV21-1 is a known pseudogene. This CDR3 contains 16 residues. The CDR3 loop is CASSKGGQGLPGELFF. As DNA, the CDR3 is TGTGCCAGCAGCAAAGGGGGACAGGGGTTACCCGGGGAGCTGTTTTTT.

This clonotype was counted at least ten times. The V and J genes are TRBV7-3 and TRBJ2-7; no firm D call. From germline, CDR1 is SGHTA and CDR2 FQGTGA. The CDR3 consists of 12 residues. Trimming cost V 2 bases and J 0 bases, with 2 bases left between them. CDR3 loop: CASSLFSYEQYF. In nucleotides, the CDR3 is TGTGCCAGCAGCTTATTCTCCTACGAGCAGTACTTC.

In its sample, this clonotype ranks as medium-sized. The chain has TRBV2 and TRBJ2-7, with D unclear. Germline-derived CDR1 and CDR2 are SNHLY and FYNNEI. This CDR3 contains 13 residues. Trimming removed 8 bases at V and 1 base at J, with 12 bases between. The chain's CDR3 is CASQSVGSYEQYF. The CDR3 nucleotides are TGTGCCAGCCAGTCAGTCGGATCCTACGAGCAGTACTTC. Complete variable domain (other parts from reference TRBV2 and TRBJ2-7): EPEVTQTPSHQVTQMGQEVILRCVPISNHLYFYWYRQILGQKVEFLVSFYNNEISEKSEIFDDQFSVERPDGSNFTLKIRSTKLEDSAMYFCASQSVGSYEQYFGPGTRLTVT.

This clonotype was found a few times. The rearrangement links TRBV5-4 to TRBJ2-3; 7 bases are a match to TRBD2. This CDR3 is built from 16 residues. The V segment lost 2 bases and the J segment 2 bases; nucleotides outside the gene matches: 8. Germline values: CDR1 SGHNT, CDR2 YYREEE (reference sequence). Written as DNA, the CDR3 is TGTGCCAGCAGCTTCGGTAGCGGGCTTTACACAGATACGCAGTATTTT. It translates to CASSFGSGLYTDTQYF.

This clonotype was recorded many times. The chain links TRBV29-1 to TRBJ1-1, with D tentatively TRBD1 (6 bases). The germline V gene encodes CDR1 SQVTM and CDR2 ANQGSEA. This CDR3 spans 13 amino acids. The germline V and J ends were trimmed by 3 bases and 4 bases, with 12 bases remaining between them. CDR3 amino acids: CSVEEGVGTEAFF. CDR3 nucleotide sequence: TGCAGCGTTGAGGAGGGGGTCGGCACTGAAGCTTTCTTT.

This clonotype has only a few counts. The V and J genes are TRBV7-3 and TRBJ1-4, with a weak D call TRBD1 (5 bases). The CDR3 runs to 15 residues. V gave up 5 bases and J gave up 8 bases, with 18 bases separating them. Germline CDR1 reads SGHTA; CDR2 reads FQGTGA. The DNA for the CDR3 is TGTGCCAGCAGCCCAACGGGGACGGGAAGAGAAAAACTGTTTTTT. Translated: CASSPTGTGREKLFF. The whole variable domain, remainder taken from reference TRBV7-3 and TRBJ1-4, is GAGVSQTPSNKVTEKGKYVELRCDPISGHTALYWYRQSLGQGPEFLIYFQGTGAADDSGLPNDRFFAVRPEGSVSTLKIQRTERGDSAVYLCASSPTGTGREKLFFGSGTQLSVL.

This clonotype was picked up a small number of times. The V call is TRBV5-8, the J call TRBJ2-1; possible D gene TRBD2, 6 bases. CDR3 size: 19 residues. Trimming removed 2 bases at V and 9 bases at J, with 30 bases between. Per germline, CDR1 SGHTS and CDR2 YDEGEE. The CDR3 sequence is CASSLERGSDPVLACEQFF. The DNA for the CDR3 is TGTGCCAGCAGCTTAGAGCGTGGATCGGATCCCGTACTAGCTTGTGAGCAGTTCTTC.

This clonotype has a count of ten or more. The chain has TRBV20-1 and TRBJ1-5; D perhaps matches TRBD1 (5 bases). The CDR3 is 13 residues long. CDR1 and CDR2 from the germline V gene are DFQATT and SNEGSKA (reference sequence). Trimming pared 3 bases from V and 4 bases from J, leaving 10 bases between. The CDR3 loop is CSASSQENQPQHF. CDR3 coding DNA: TGCAGTGCTAGTTCACAGGAAAATCAGCCCCAGCATTTT.

This clonotype has a count of ten or more. V is TRBV10-3 and J is TRBJ2-7; 14 nucleotides align to TRBD2. Germline trimming cut 10 bases from V and 5 bases from J; bases unmatched to any gene: 7. The germline gives CDR1 ENHRY, CDR2 SYGVKD. CDR3 length: 14 residues. Written as DNA, the CDR3 is TGTGCCACATGGGGACTAGCGGGAGCGGACGAGCAGTACTTC. Amino acids: CATWGLAGADEQYF.

This clonotype occurred many times. The chain is built from TRBV10-2 and TRBJ1-1; D possibly corresponds to TRBD1 (6 bases). Germline CDR1 is WSHSY and CDR2 is SAAADI. This CDR3 is built from 14 residues. V was clipped by 6 bases and J by 1 base, with 12 bases between them. CDR3 in DNA: TGCGCCAGCAGGGCGGGACACTCGAACACTGAAGCTTTCTTT. Translation: CASRAGHSNTEAFF.

This clonotype was seen ten or more times. The gene calls are TRBV6-6 and TRBJ1-3; D ambiguous. V shed 0 bases and J shed 2 bases, with 20 bases lying between them. This CDR3 spans 19 amino acids. Germline V lookup: CDR1 MNHNY, CDR2 SVGAGI (reference sequence). The CDR3 DNA reads TGTGCCAGCAGTTACTCGAGAGGACGCGGGATTTTGGCTGGAAACACCATATATTTT. This codes for CASSYSRGRGILAGNTIYF.

This clonotype was found many times. The chain joins TRBV18 to TRBJ2-1, with 7 bases that match TRBD1. This CDR3 spans 16 amino acids. Germline lookup yields CDR1 KGHSH and CDR2 LQKENI. The V gene end was trimmed by 6 bases and the J gene end by 5 bases; junction bases not matched to a gene: 13. CDR3 in DNA: TGTGCCAGCTCCCCCACCGGGACAGCTACGAACAATGAGCAGTTCTTC. It encodes CASSPTGTATNNEQFF. Complete variable domain (other parts from reference TRBV18 and TRBJ2-1): NAGVMQNPRHLVRRRGQEARLRCSPMKGHSHVYWYRQLPEEGLKFMVYLQKENIIDESGMPKERFSAEFPKEGPSILRIQQVVRGDSAAYFCASSPTGTATNNEQFFGPGTRLTVL.

The CDR3 nucleotides read TGTGCCAGCGGACCGCAGGGACTTATTGGCGGCGGGGAGCTGTTTTTT. Its protein product is CASGPQGLIGGGELFF. The V gene is TRBV7-9, the J gene TRBJ2-2; a weak D match, TRBD2 (6 bases). Germline values: CDR1 SEHNR, CDR2 FQNEAQ (reference sequence). This CDR3 is built from 16 residues. Trimming stripped 8 bases from V and 7 bases from J, with 23 bases between.